The rows below give T cell receptor beta chains drawn from one sample of a study of blood T cell repertoires in COVID-19. TCRdb keeps only in-frame clones here, not all; method: immunoSEQ multiplex PCR. The sample comprises 250,000 to 300,000 clones, roughly nine tenths of which are singletons, and roughly 2.3% rests with the top ten. What was sequenced was peripheral blood. These TCRs come from a man aged 45-65 years with acute or convalescent COVID-19. Both conserved end residues are part of each CDR3. Fields, in order: clone size, D gene, J gene, V gene, CDR3 DNA, CDR3 protein. D genes are given only for firm matches. Not every row has a clone size; where given, it reads once, few, many or a size class.

>.|.|TRBJ1-2|TRBV5-1
TGCGCCAGCAGCCCCGAGGGGGAGGGATTTAATGGCTACACCTTC
CASSPEGEGFNGYTF
>.|.|TRBJ1-5|TRBV2
TGTGCCAGCAGCCCGGACAGCGAGTATCAGCCCCAGCATTTT
CASSPDSEYQPQHF
>.|TRBD1|TRBJ1-2|TRBV6-6
TGTGCCAGCAGTCTGGACAGGGAGGGTGGCTACACCTTC
CASSLDREGGYTF
>.|TRBD2|TRBJ2-1|TRBV2
TGTGCCAGCAGTGAAGAGACTAGCGGGCGCAGGGTGGTCTTC
CASSEETSGRRVVF
>.|.|TRBJ2-5|TRBV13
TGTGCCAGCAGCTCCCGAGTCAGGGGCGTAGAGACCCAGTACTTC
CASSSRVRGVETQYF
>.|.|TRBJ1-1|TRBV10-3
TGTGCCATCAGTGAGTCAATAGCTGAAGCTTTCTTT
CAISESIAEAFF
>.|.|TRBJ1-1|TRBV2
TGTGCCAGCGGGCAATCAGGCGCAATGAACACTGAAGCTTTCTTT
CASGQSGAMNTEAFF
>.|.|TRBJ2-1|TRBV7-6
TGTGCCAGCAGCTTAGAGGGGGTCCCCTTGAGCTCCTACAATGAGCAGTTCTTC
CASSLEGVPLSSYNEQFF
>.|.|TRBJ1-2|TRBV6-5
TGTGCCAGCAAACTAACAAGAAACTATGGCTACACCTTC
CASKLTRNYGYTF
>.|TRBD2|TRBJ2-2|TRBV27
TGTGCCAGCAGTTTAACTAGCGGGGGACCAAACACCGGGGAGCTGTTTTTT
CASSLTSGGPNTGELFF
>.|.|TRBJ2-1|TRBV27
TGTGCCAGCAGTAGCAGGGGCGCCTACAATGAGCAGTTCTTC
CASSSRGAYNEQFF
>.|TRBD1|TRBJ1-5|TRBV6-5
TGTGCCAGCAGTCGACAGGGACGGGATCAGCCCCAGCATTTT
CASSRQGRDQPQHF
>.|TRBD2|TRBJ2-5|TRBV15
TGTGCCACCAGCAGCTTTTCTAGCGGGAGGGAGACCCAGTACTTC
CATSSFSSGRETQYF
>.|TRBD2|TRBJ2-5|TRBV9
TGTGCCAGCAGCGGGAAGGGACTAGCGGGGGAGACCCAGTACTTC
CASSGKGLAGETQYF
>.|TRBD1|TRBJ2-7|TRBV7-9
TGTGCCAGCAGACAGGGGGCCGGCTACGAGCAGTACTTC
CASRQGAGYEQYF
>.|.|TRBJ1-1|TRBV3-1/TRBV3-2
TGTGCCAGCAGCCGGTACCGACAGTATAATGAAGCTTTCTTT
CASSRYRQYNEAFF
>few|TRBD2|TRBJ2-3|TRBV10-1
TGCGCCAGCAGTGTCGGACTAGCGGGGGGGCAAGATACGCAGTATTTT
CASSVGLAGGQDTQYF
>.|TRBD2|TRBJ2-6|TRBV11-2
TGTGCCAGCAGCCCAAGCGGGGGGGCCCCTGGGGCCAACGTCCTGACTTTC
CASSPSGGAPGANVLTF
>.|.|TRBJ1-2|TRBV19
TGTGCCAGTTCTAAGGGGCTGGACTATGGCTACACCTTC
CASSKGLDYGYTF
>.|.|TRBJ1-4|TRBV15
TGTGCCACCAGCAGAGGACAGGATAATGAAAAACTGTTTTTT
CATSRGQDNEKLFF
>.|TRBD2|TRBJ2-3|TRBV5-1
TGCGCCAGCAGCCTTAGCGGGGAACCGGCAGATACGCAGTATTTT
CASSLSGEPADTQYF
>.|.|TRBJ1-2|TRBV20-1
TGCAGTGCTAGTATCGACATCGTCTATGGCTACACCTTC
CSASIDIVYGYTF
>few|TRBD2|TRBJ2-2|TRBV18
TGTGCCACCTCGACTAGCGGGGGCCACACCGGGGAGCTGTTTTTT
CATSTSGGHTGELFF
>.|TRBD2|TRBJ2-2|TRBV18
TGTGCCAGCTCACCACAGGCGGGGGGACACACCGGGGAGCTGTTTTTT
CASSPQAGGHTGELFF
>few|.|TRBJ2-3|TRBV30
TGTGCCTGGAGAGCCCCCCCCTCTACGCAGTATTTT
CAWRAPPSTQYF
>.|TRBD2|TRBJ2-7|TRBV6-5
TGTGCCAGCAGTCAGCGGGAATACTCCTACGAGCAGTACTTC
CASSQREYSYEQYF
>.|.|TRBJ1-6|TRBV6-5
TGTGCCAGCAGTTCAGAAAGCTCCTATAATTCACCCCTCCACTTT
CASSSESSYNSPLHF
>few|.|TRBJ2-6|TRBV27
TGTGCCAGCAGTTTAGGTAGTCCCTTCTCTGGGGCCAACGTCCTGACTTTC
CASSLGSPFSGANVLTF
>.|.|TRBJ2-2|TRBV5-1
TGCGCCAGCAGCCGACAGACAAACACCGGGGAGCTGTTTTTT
CASSRQTNTGELFF
>.|.|TRBJ1-2|TRBV11-2
TGTGCCAGCAGCCCTGGGACAACGTCCGGCTACACCTTC
CASSPGTTSGYTF
>.|.|TRBJ2-5|TRBV28
TGTGCCAGCCAGGGCACCCATCTGGAGACCCAGTACTTC
CASQGTHLETQYF
>.|TRBD1|TRBJ2-1|TRBV12-5
TGTGCTAGTGGTTCGGGACAGACAAACAATGAGCAGTTCTTC
CASGSGQTNNEQFF
>.|.|TRBJ1-6|TRBV2
TGTGCCAGCAGCTCCGGGACAAGTAATTCACCCCTCCACTTT
CASSSGTSNSPLHF
>.|.|TRBJ2-4|TRBV5-1
TGCGCCAGCAGCTTGGCCTATAAAAACATTCAGTACTTC
CASSLAYKNIQYF
>few|TRBD1|TRBJ2-1|TRBV19
TGTGCCAGTAGTATCTCGGGACAGGGTCACAATGAGCAGTTCTTC
CASSISGQGHNEQFF
>.|TRBD1|TRBJ1-1|TRBV12-3/TRBV12-4
TGTGCCAGCAGCCGGGACAGTGAAGCTTTCTTT
CASSRDSEAFF
>.|.|TRBJ2-2|TRBV2
TGTGCCAGCAGGCCGGGACACCAAGTCGGCGGGGAGCTGTTTTTT
CASRPGHQVGGELFF
>.|TRBD2|TRBJ2-2|TRBV11-3
TGTGCCAGCAGCCTTTACGACCCGCTAGCGGGGGGCACCGGGGAGCTGTTTTTT
CASSLYDPLAGGTGELFF
>.|.|TRBJ1-1|TRBV12-5
TGTGCTAGTGGTTCAAGGGGCCTTAACACTGAAGCTTTCTTT
CASGSRGLNTEAFF
>.|.|TRBJ2-5|TRBV30
TGTGCCTGGGGGGACGTTCGGGGGACCCAGTACTTC
CAWGDVRGTQYF
>.|.|TRBJ2-4|TRBV6-1
TGTGCCAGCAGTGAAACCAGACAGGTTGGGATTCAGTACTTC
CASSETRQVGIQYF
>.|.|TRBJ2-5|TRBV29-1
TGCAGCGTTTTACCCCAGGAGACCCAGTACTTC
CSVLPQETQYF
>.|TRBD1|TRBJ2-3|TRBV27
TGTGCCAGCAGTATAGACCGGGACAGGGGTACAGATACGCAGTATTTT
CASSIDRDRGTDTQYF
>.|.|TRBJ1-1|TRBV7-9
TGTGCCAGCAGCTCGAACCAGGGTATGACTGAAGCTTTCTTT
CASSSNQGMTEAFF
>once|.|TRBJ1-2|TRBV19
TGTGCCAGTAGTATACCCCAGGGGTGGATGTCTAACTATGGCTACACCTTC
CASSIPQGWMSNYGYTF
>.|.|TRBJ1-1|TRBV7-9
TGTGCCAGCAGCTTATTTTCTCAGGATGAAGCTTTCTTT
CASSLFSQDEAFF
>.|TRBD2|TRBJ2-4|TRBV5-4
TGTGCCAGCACCGGCGGGGGGGTAGCCAAAAACATTCAGTACTTC
CASTGGGVAKNIQYF
>.|TRBD2|TRBJ2-3|TRBV11-3
TGTGCCAGCAGTCCCACGGGAGGGGCGGCGCAGTATTTT
CASSPTGGAAQYF
>.|TRBD2|TRBJ2-1|TRBV3-1/TRBV3-2
TGTGCCAGCAGCCCCTCTAGCGGGGGGGCTTACAATGAGCAGTTCTTC
CASSPSSGGAYNEQFF
>.|TRBD2|TRBJ2-1|TRBV6-5
TGTGCCAGCAAGCGGGGGCCAAACAATGAGCAGTTCTTC
CASKRGPNNEQFF
>.|.|TRBJ2-3|TRBV13
TGTGCCAGCCGCATTCGGGGGACAGATACGCAGTATTTT
CASRIRGTDTQYF
>.|.|TRBJ2-3|TRBV6-1
TGTGCCAGCAGATTAGCGTATACTGATACGCAGTATTTT
CASRLAYTDTQYF
>.|.|TRBJ1-4|TRBV15
TGTGCCACCAGCAGCCCAAATGAAAAACTGTTTTTT
CATSSPNEKLFF
>.|TRBD2|TRBJ2-2|TRBV25-1
TGTGCCAGCAGTGAGTCCCAGCGGGGGAACACCGGGGAGCTGTTTTTT
CASSESQRGNTGELFF
>.|.|TRBJ1-3|TRBV9
TGTGCCAGCAGCGTGGGTACAGGGACCTGGGGAACCACCATATATTTT
CASSVGTGTWGTTIYF
>.|TRBD1|TRBJ1-5|TRBV3-1/TRBV3-2
TGTGCCAGCAGCCCCAGTTCTATCACAGGGGGGGTTAGCAATCAGCCCCAGCATTTT
CASSPSSITGGVSNQPQHF
>.|TRBD2|TRBJ2-1|TRBV7-6
TGTGCCAGCACCCTAGCGGGGGCTAACAATGAGCAGTTCTTC
CASTLAGANNEQFF